These 21 T cell receptor beta chains were sequenced from one sample in a study of control samples from healthy donors and cancer patients. Clones were read by immunoSEQ multiplex PCR, and TCRdb kept only the in-frame ones, dropping some. This sample has around 160,000 clones, with approximately 94% found just once. The sequencing input was blood. Every receptor here comes from a man in his late teens or twenties in good health.

The chain recombines TRBV7-2 with TRBJ1-2; D is possibly TRBD1 (6 bases). The V gene's germline CDR1 is SGHTA and CDR2 FQGNSA. The CDR3 is made up of 17 amino acids. Trimming pared 3 bases from V and 5 bases from J, leaving 22 bases between. The CDR3 protein is CASSFQGHRSGPYGYTF. The CDR3 DNA follows: TGTGCCAGCAGCTTCCAGGGACACCGGTCGGGGCCTTATGGCTACACCTTC.

The chain couples TRBV30 to TRBJ1-4; 7 bases map to TRBD1. J was trimmed by 3 bases and V by 4 bases; bases with no gene match: 2. CDR1 GTSNPN and CDR2 SVGIG come from the germline V gene (reference sequence). The CDR3 runs 13 residues. The CDR3 DNA follows: TGTGCCTGGATGGGACAGCCTAATGAAAAACTGTTTTTT. Encoded protein: CAWMGQPNEKLFF.

In nucleotides, the CDR3 is TGTGCCAGCAGCCAAGAGAGGGGAGTACAGCTGAACACCGGGGAGCTGTTTTTT. Translation: CASSQERGVQLNTGELFF. This chain connects TRBV4-2 to TRBJ2-2; either TRBD1 or TRBD2 may supply D (5 bases each). Trimming removed 0 bases at V and 1 base at J, with 15 bases between. This CDR3 is built from 18 residues. Per germline, CDR1 LGHNA and CDR2 YNFKEQ.

This chain uses TRBV5-1 with TRBJ2-7; D gene ambiguous. The CDR3 is made up of 13 amino acids. Looked up from germline, CDR1 is SGHRS and CDR2 is YFSETQ. Trimming left V 1 base short and J 4 bases short, with 9 bases between. CDR3 nucleotide sequence: TGCGCCAGCAGCTTGACCGAAGAATACGAGCAGTACTTC. Residues: CASSLTEEYEQYF.

This chain joins TRBV6-5 and TRBJ2-2; tentatively, D is TRBD1 or TRBD2 (5 bases each). Trimming removed 7 bases from V and 7 bases from J, with 10 bases in between. The germline CDR1 and CDR2 sequences are MNHEY and SVGAGI. This CDR3 spans 12 amino acids. CDR3 nucleotides: TGTGCCAGCACACGGGGCGTCGGGGAGCTGTTTTTT. It codes for CASTRGVGELFF.

The rearrangement uses TRBV6-5 and TRBJ1-1, with 9 bases that match TRBD1. The CDR3 is 13 residues long. Germline CDR1 and CDR2: MNHEY and SVGAGI. The trim removed 2 bases at V and 11 bases at J, leaving 6 bases unmatched. CDR3: CASSYRTGVSAFF. The CDR3 DNA is TGTGCCAGCAGTTACAGGACAGGGGTGTCGGCTTTCTTT.

This chain links TRBV6-5 with TRBJ1-2, with a possible D match to TRBD1 (6 bases). The CDR3 sequence is 14 residues long. Deletions cut 4 bases from V and 8 bases from J, with 17 bases between. CDR1 and CDR2 (germline): MNHEY, SVGAGI. CDR3 region: CASSCYREVCGYTF. For the CDR3, the DNA is TGTGCCAGCAGTTGCTACAGGGAGGTTTGCGGCTACACCTTC.

The J gene is TRBJ1-1, the V gene TRBV6-5, with D possibly being TRBD1 (5 bases). This CDR3 contains 15 residues. Germline lookup yields CDR1 MNHEY and CDR2 SVGAGI. V gave up 7 bases and J gave up 1 base, with 16 bases separating them. CDR3 amino acids: CASTPPGGRNTEAFF. The DNA of the CDR3 is TGTGCCAGCACCCCGCCGGGGGGTAGGAACACTGAAGCTTTCTTT.

The chain is built from TRBV20-1 and TRBJ1-4; no reliable D call. The germline V gene has CDR1 DFQATT and CDR2 SNEGSKA (reference sequence). Trimming pared 3 bases from V and 8 bases from J, leaving 25 bases between. The CDR3 runs to 17 residues. This CDR3 reads CSASPGPGPYYSEKLFF. The CDR3 region has the DNA TGCAGTGCTAGTCCCGGGCCCGGTCCTTACTACTCGGAAAAACTGTTTTTT.

The chain links TRBV6-5 to TRBJ2-2, with D possibly called TRBD1 or TRBD2 (5 bases each). The CDR3 covers 14 residues. Per germline, CDR1 MNHEY and CDR2 SVGAGI. V gave up 8 bases and J gave up 4 bases, with 14 bases separating them. CDR3 loop: CASSGTTTTGELFF. CDR3 in DNA: TGTGCCAGCTCTGGGACCACCACCACCGGGGAGCTGTTTTTT.

On this clone: At the DNA level, this CDR3 is encoded by other sequences in the same sample as well. This rearrangement joins TRBV19 to TRBJ2-2, with D unresolved. Germline assignment: CDR1 LNHDA and CDR2 SQIVND (reference sequence). V was shortened by 2 bases and J by 4 bases, with 2 bases between the two germline ends. CDR3 length: 12 amino acids. This CDR3 reads CASSISTGELFF. Written as DNA, the CDR3 is TGTGCCAGTAGTATATCCACCGGGGAGCTGTTTTTT.

The rearrangement links TRBV6-5 to TRBJ1-1, with 7 bases aligning to TRBD1. CDR1 is MNHEY and CDR2 is SVGAGI in the germline V gene. CDR3 length equals 15 residues. Unmatched junction bases numbered 3, after V lost 2 bases and J lost 0 bases. As DNA, the CDR3 is TGTGCCAGCAGTTACGGGGGACAGCTGAACACTGAAGCTTTCTTT. It specifies CASSYGGQLNTEAFF.

The V gene is TRBV27, the J gene TRBJ2-2, with 8 bases fitting TRBD1. Germline V gene data show CDR1 as MNHEY and CDR2 as SMNVEV (reference sequence). Trimming removed 8 bases from V and 3 bases from J; junction bases left unmatched: 5. The CDR3 is 14 amino acids. CDR3 residues: CASSGQAYTGELFF. In DNA form, the CDR3 reads TGTGCCAGCTCGGGACAGGCGTACACCGGGGAGCTGTTTTTT.

The sample holds one count of this clone. Other DNA sequences in this specimen translate into the identical CDR3. This chain joins TRBV5-1 and TRBJ1-4; TRBD1 matches at 7 bases. This CDR3 has 14 residues. Germline-derived CDR1 and CDR2 are SGHRS and YFSETQ. V was pared by 4 bases and J by 4 bases, with 4 bases of the junction left unmatched. Here the CDR3 reads CASSRDRDNEKLFF. CDR3 coding DNA: TGCGCCAGCAGCCGAGACAGGGATAATGAAAAACTGTTTTTT.

The J gene is TRBJ2-2, the V gene TRBV7-2; D unclear. The CDR3 runs to 13 residues. V shed 4 bases and J shed 8 bases, with 11 bases lying between them. Germline V gene sequence: CDR1 SGHTA, CDR2 FQGNSA. DNA for the CDR3: TGTGCCAGCAGCTACACGCGGTGGGGGGAGCTGTTTTTT. It translates to CASSYTRWGELFF.

The chain is built from TRBV20-1 and TRBJ1-1; D remains unclear. Germline-derived CDR1 and CDR2 are DFQATT and SNEGSKA (reference sequence). Trimming cost V 3 bases and J 1 base, with 15 bases left between them. The CDR3 runs 15 residues. CDR3 amino acids: CSASRTAVWNTEAFF. The CDR3 DNA follows: TGCAGTGCTAGTCGCACGGCCGTTTGGAACACTGAAGCTTTCTTT.

This chain connects TRBV6-6 to TRBJ2-1; 13 bases align to TRBD2. V was clipped by 6 bases and J by 8 bases; unmatched bases: 10. CDR1 and CDR2 (germline): MNHNY, SVGAGI (reference sequence). The CDR3 has 16 amino acids. The CDR3 DNA sequence: TGTGCCAGCAGATACATGGGACTAGCGGGGTACGATGAGCAGTTCTTC. Protein product: CASRYMGLAGYDEQFF.

The chain joins TRBV19 to TRBJ1-3; tentatively, D is TRBD1 (5 bases). Trimming cost V 6 bases and J 4 bases, with 16 bases left between them. The CDR3 loop spans 15 amino acids. Germline CDR1 is LNHDA and CDR2 is SQIVND (reference sequence). CDR3 DNA sequence: TGTGCCAGTAGAGGACTCAGGGACTCCGGAAACACCATATATTTT. Translated, it gives CASRGLRDSGNTIYF.

This clone occurred once. The rearrangement uses TRBV9 and TRBJ1-6; D is undetermined. Germline loops: CDR1 SGDLS, CDR2 YYNGEE. The germline V and J ends were trimmed by 3 bases and 10 bases, with 17 bases remaining between them. The CDR3 runs to 15 residues. The chain's CDR3 is CASSGPAALGSPLHF. DNA for the CDR3: TGTGCCAGCAGCGGCCCAGCGGCACTGGGGTCACCCCTCCACTTT. The variable domain in full, completed from reference TRBV9 and TRBJ1-6, reads DSGVTQTPKHLITATGQRVTLRCSPRSGDLSVYWYQQSLDQGLQFLIQYYNGEERAKGNILERFSAQQFPDLHSELNLSSLELGDSALYFCASSGPAALGSPLHFGNGTRLTVT.

The chain recombines TRBV15 with TRBJ2-3, with D possibly matching TRBD2 (5 bases). The V end lost 1 base, the J end lost 0 bases, and 11 bases lay between the germline ends. This CDR3 is built from 16 residues. CDR1 and CDR2 (germline): LNHNV, YYDKDF (reference sequence). CDR3 amino acids: CATSRGRLASTDTQYF. The CDR3 nucleotides are TGTGCCACCAGCAGAGGGAGGCTAGCTAGCACAGATACGCAGTATTTT.

The chain is built from TRBV6-5 and TRBJ1-5, with a weak D call TRBD1 (6 bases). From germline, CDR1 is MNHEY and CDR2 SVGAGI. Trimming pared 2 bases from V and 8 bases from J, leaving 13 bases between. There are 14 residues in the CDR3. CDR3 sequence: CASSYAGAGKPQHF. The CDR3 nucleotides are TGTGCCAGCAGTTACGCGGGGGCGGGTAAGCCCCAGCATTTT.